Listed below are T cell receptor beta chains from one sample, sequenced in a study of cytomegalovirus exposure and HLA in healthy donors. Libraries were prepared by immunoSEQ multiplex PCR; TCRdb keeps only in-frame clonotypes and omits some of them. The top ten hold under 5.5% of the sample, which has 130,000 or so clones, around 8.5% seen once. Material for sequencing was PBMCs. The receptors were sampled from a man in his forties or fifties in good health and CMV-seronegative. The CDR3 runs from the conserved cysteine through the conserved F or W. Fields, in order: V gene, clone size, D gene, J gene, CDR3 DNA, CDR3 protein. The D gene is left open where the match is weak. For some rows the clone size is stated as once, few or many, or as a class when expanded; others skip it.

>TRBV6-6|NA|TRBD1|TRBJ1-5
TGTGCCAGCACCCCGACAGGGCCCTACAATCAGCCCCAGCATTTT
CASTPTGPYNQPQHF
>TRBV5-4|few|TRBD2|TRBJ2-5
TGTGCCAGCAGCTTAACTAGCGGGGGCAGTTGGGAGACCCAGTACTTC
CASSLTSGGSWETQYF
>TRBV9|NA|NA|TRBJ1-1
TGTGCCAGCAGCGTAAGTGGGGTGGCGGGGACTGAAGCTTTCTTT
CASSVSGVAGTEAFF
>TRBV2|NA|NA|TRBJ1-5
TGTGCCAGCAGTGAAGGGCGGAGCTCCCAGCATTTT
CASSEGRSSQHF
>TRBV19|few|TRBD1|TRBJ1-2
TGTGCCAGTAGTCTTTTCTCAGGACAGGGCGGCACCTTC
CASSLFSGQGGTF
>TRBV7-2|NA|TRBD1|TRBJ1-6
TGTGCCAGCAGCCAGTTCGAACGTCGCGGGACAGGGAATTCACCCCTCCACTTT
CASSQFERRGTGNSPLHF
>TRBV5-8|few|NA|TRBJ2-3
TGTGCCAGCAGCTTGAGGGAGACCGTCACAGATACGCAGTATTTT
CASSLRETVTDTQYF
>TRBV19|NA|TRBD2|TRBJ2-2
TGTGCCAGTAGTATGGGACTAGGATCCTCCGGGGAGCTGTTTTTT
CASSMGLGSSGELFF
>TRBV11-2|NA|NA|TRBJ1-6
TGTGCCAGCAGCCAGGGGAGAAATTCACCCCTCCACTTT
CASSQGRNSPLHF
>TRBV4-1|few|TRBD1|TRBJ2-7
TGCGCCAGCAGCGGTGGGACAGGAGGCCGAGACGAGCAGTACTTC
CASSGGTGGRDEQYF
>TRBV27|few|NA|TRBJ2-7
TGTGCCAGCAGTTTAGTACAGGGGGGGTCCTACGAGCAGTACTTC
CASSLVQGGSYEQYF
>TRBV19|few|TRBD1|TRBJ1-1
TGTGCCAGTAGTCTCCGGGACAGGGGGCTCACTGAAGCTTTCTTT
CASSLRDRGLTEAFF
>TRBV5-6|NA|TRBD1|TRBJ1-1
TGTGCCAGCAGCTTGGTTGAGGGGGCTAAGGGGAACACTGAAGCTTTCTTT
CASSLVEGAKGNTEAFF
>TRBV9|few|NA|TRBJ2-3
TGTGCCAGCAGCGTAGAAGAGGGAGCTAGCACAGATACGCAGTATTTT
CASSVEEGASTDTQYF
>TRBV19|few|TRBD1|TRBJ1-5
TGTGCCAGTAGCGAAACAGGGGGCTATCAGCCCCAGCATTTT
CASSETGGYQPQHF
>TRBV2|few|NA|TRBJ2-1
TGTGCCAGCAGTGAGGCGGGAAGCTCCTACAATGAGCAGTTCTTC
CASSEAGSSYNEQFF
>TRBV28|NA|TRBD1|TRBJ1-1
TGTGCCAGCAGTTACAGGACAGGAGACATGAACACTGAAGCTTTCTTT
CASSYRTGDMNTEAFF
>TRBV7-6|NA|NA|TRBJ1-2
TGTGCCAGCAGCTTGGGTACGGGCAGGAGGACCTATGGCTACACCTTC
CASSLGTGRRTYGYTF
>TRBV5-4|NA|TRBD1|TRBJ2-3
TGTGCCAGCAGAAAAGGACAGGGGGGCACAGATACGCAGTATTTT
CASRKGQGGTDTQYF
>TRBV14|few|NA|TRBJ2-1
TGTGCCAGCAGCCAAGAGTGGCCCTACAATGAGCAGTTCTTC
CASSQEWPYNEQFF
>TRBV11-2|NA|TRBD2|TRBJ2-1
TGTGCCAGCAGCTTAGATCTAGGGACTAGCGGTGGTGAGCGGTTCTTC
CASSLDLGTSGGERFF
>TRBV19|few|NA|TRBJ2-2
TGTGCCAGTAGTACGTGGGGGGGCCCCGGGGAGCTGTTTTTT
CASSTWGGPGELFF
>TRBV2|few|TRBD1|TRBJ1-4
TGTGCCAGCAGTGAGGACAGGCCCAATTATGCTTTT
CASSEDRPNYAF
>TRBV5-4|NA|TRBD2|TRBJ2-3
TGTGCCAGCAGGGGACTAGCGGGCCTAGGGGATACGCAGTATTTT
CASRGLAGLGDTQYF
>TRBV12-5|NA|NA|TRBJ1-5
TGTTCCACCGAGCTGGGGGCTTATAGCAATCAGCCCCAGCATTTT
CSTELGAYSNQPQHF
>TRBV27|few|TRBD1|TRBJ1-6
TGTGCCACCGCCGACAGGGGCCAAAATTCACCCCTCCACTTT
CATADRGQNSPLHF
>TRBV6-1|NA|NA|TRBJ2-5
TGTGCCAGCAGCGAACCAGGGGAACAAGAGACCCAGTACTTC
CASSEPGEQETQYF
>TRBV6-6|NA|NA|TRBJ2-2
TGTGCCAGCACCAGGATCACCGGGGAGCTGTTTTTT
CASTRITGELFF
>TRBV6-1|few|TRBD2|TRBJ2-5
TGTGCCAACTCCGGGACTAGCGGGGAGACCCAGTACTTC
CANSGTSGETQYF
>TRBV6-5|NA|NA|TRBJ1-4
TGTGCCAGCAGTACCTCCCGGACTAATGAAAAACTGTTTTTT
CASSTSRTNEKLFF
>TRBV5-1|few|TRBD1|TRBJ1-5
TGCGCCAGCAGCCTAGGGGGCGCGGATCAGCCCCAGCATTTT
CASSLGGADQPQHF
>TRBV13|few|TRBD1|TRBJ1-3
TGTGCCAGCAGCCACCCGGGACAGTCGAGCTCTGGAAACACCATATATTTT
CASSHPGQSSSGNTIYF
>TRBV2|NA|NA|TRBJ2-3
TGTGCCAGCAGAGCGCGGTCGGGGGTAACAGATACGCAGTATTTT
CASRARSGVTDTQYF
>TRBV28|NA|NA|TRBJ1-6
TGTGCCAGCAGTGGAAGGGGGACGGGTTCACCCCTCCACTTT
CASSGRGTGSPLHF
>TRBV19|NA|NA|TRBJ2-2
TGTGCCAGTAGCCCGGGGGGACACTCCGGGGAGCTGTTTTTT
CASSPGGHSGELFF
>TRBV5-1|NA|TRBD1|TRBJ1-4
TGCGCCAGCAGCACGGACAGGGTTCGCCTGTTTTTT
CASSTDRVRLFF
>TRBV28|few|NA|TRBJ1-6
TGTGCCAGCAGTTTAGTCCGCTCGGTCGTGCTACCCCTCCACTTT
CASSLVRSVVLPLHF
>TRBV11-2|few|TRBD1|TRBJ1-5
TGTGCCAGCAGCGCCGGGGACAGGCCCCAGCATTTT
CASSAGDRPQHF
>TRBV27|NA|TRBD1|TRBJ1-2
TGTGCCAGCAGTTTTCGGACAGGGGGAGGCTACACCTTC
CASSFRTGGGYTF
>TRBV9|few|NA|TRBJ2-2
TGTGCCAGCAGCGTAGGGGGAGACACCGGGGAGCTGTTTTTT
CASSVGGDTGELFF